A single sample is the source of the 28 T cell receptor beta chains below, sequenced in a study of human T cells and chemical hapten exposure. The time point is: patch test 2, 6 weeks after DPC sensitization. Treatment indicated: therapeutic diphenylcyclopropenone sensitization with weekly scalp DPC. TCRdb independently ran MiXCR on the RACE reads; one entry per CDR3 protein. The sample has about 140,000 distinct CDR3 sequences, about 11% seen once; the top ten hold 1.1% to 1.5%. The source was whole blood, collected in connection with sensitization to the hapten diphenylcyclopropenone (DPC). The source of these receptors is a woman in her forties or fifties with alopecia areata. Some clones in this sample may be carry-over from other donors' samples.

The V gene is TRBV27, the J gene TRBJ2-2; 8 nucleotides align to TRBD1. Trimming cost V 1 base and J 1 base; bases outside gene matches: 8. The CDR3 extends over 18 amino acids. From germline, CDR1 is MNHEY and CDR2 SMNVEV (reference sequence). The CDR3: CASSLYDRGPLNTGELFF. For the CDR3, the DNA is TGTGCCAGCAGTTTATATGACAGGGGTCCCCTGAACACCGGGGAGCTGTTTTTT.

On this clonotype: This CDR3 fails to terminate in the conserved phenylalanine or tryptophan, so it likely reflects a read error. This chain's CDR3 is CASTPGQNYGYTY. Written as DNA, the CDR3 is TGTGCCAGCACCCCCGGACAGAACTATGGCTACACCTAC. The V and J genes are TRBV2 and TRBJ1-2, with D possibly TRBD1 on 6 matching bases. Looked up from germline, CDR1 is SNHLY and CDR2 is FYNNEI. The CDR3 length is 13 residues. Trimming removed 7 bases at V and 2 bases at J, with 11 bases between.

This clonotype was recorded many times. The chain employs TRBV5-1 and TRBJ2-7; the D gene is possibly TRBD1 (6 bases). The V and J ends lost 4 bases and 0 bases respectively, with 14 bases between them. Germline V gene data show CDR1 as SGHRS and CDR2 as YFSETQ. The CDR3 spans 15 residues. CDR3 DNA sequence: TGCGCCAGCAGCCCGGGACATGTCAACTCCTACGAGCAGTACTTC. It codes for CASSPGHVNSYEQYF.

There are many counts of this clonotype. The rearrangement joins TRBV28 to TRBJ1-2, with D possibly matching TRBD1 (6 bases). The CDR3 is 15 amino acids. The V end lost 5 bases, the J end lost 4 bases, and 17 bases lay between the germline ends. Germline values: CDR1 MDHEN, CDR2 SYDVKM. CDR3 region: CASSPDSAMVYGYTF. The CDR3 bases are TGTGCCAGCAGTCCGGACAGCGCTATGGTCTATGGCTACACCTTC.

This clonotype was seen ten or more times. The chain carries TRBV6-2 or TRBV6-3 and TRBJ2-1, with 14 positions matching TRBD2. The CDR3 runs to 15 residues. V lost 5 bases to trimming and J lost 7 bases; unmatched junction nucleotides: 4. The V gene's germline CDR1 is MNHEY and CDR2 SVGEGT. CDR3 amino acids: CASSLGTSGRNEQFF. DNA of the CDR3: TGTGCCAGCAGTCTCGGGACTAGCGGGAGAAATGAGCAGTTCTTC.

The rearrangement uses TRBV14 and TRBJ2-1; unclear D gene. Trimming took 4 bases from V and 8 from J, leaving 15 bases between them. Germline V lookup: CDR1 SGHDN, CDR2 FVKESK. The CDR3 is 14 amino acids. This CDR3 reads CASSLAYLSYEQFF. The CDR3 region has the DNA TGTGCCAGCAGCCTGGCATACCTGAGCTATGAGCAGTTCTTC.

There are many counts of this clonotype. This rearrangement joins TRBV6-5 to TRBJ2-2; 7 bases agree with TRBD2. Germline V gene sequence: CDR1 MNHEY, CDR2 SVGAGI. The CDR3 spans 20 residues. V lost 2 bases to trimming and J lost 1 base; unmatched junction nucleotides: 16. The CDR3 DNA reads TGTGCCAGCAGTTACAACACATACGGGGGAGCGGGAAGGAACACCGGGGAGCTGTTTTTT. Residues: CASSYNTYGGAGRNTGELFF.

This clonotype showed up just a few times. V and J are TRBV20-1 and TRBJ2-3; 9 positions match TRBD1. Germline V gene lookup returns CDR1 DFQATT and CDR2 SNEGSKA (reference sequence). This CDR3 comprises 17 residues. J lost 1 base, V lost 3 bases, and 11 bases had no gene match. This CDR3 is CSASTGQGFGGTDTQYF. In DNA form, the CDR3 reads TGCAGTGCTAGCACGGGACAGGGTTTCGGAGGCACAGATACGCAGTATTTT.

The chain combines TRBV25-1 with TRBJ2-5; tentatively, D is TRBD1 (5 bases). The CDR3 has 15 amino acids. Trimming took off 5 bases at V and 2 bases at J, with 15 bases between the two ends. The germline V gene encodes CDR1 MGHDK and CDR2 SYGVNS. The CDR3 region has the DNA TGTGCCAGCAGTAAGGCGACAGCCCGACAAGAGACCCAGTACTTC. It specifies CASSKATARQETQYF.

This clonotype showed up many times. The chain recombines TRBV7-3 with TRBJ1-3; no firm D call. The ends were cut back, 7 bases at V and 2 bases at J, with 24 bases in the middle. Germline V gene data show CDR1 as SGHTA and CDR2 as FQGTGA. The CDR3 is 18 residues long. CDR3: CASNKPLVAFIPGNTIYF. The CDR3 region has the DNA TGTGCCAGCAACAAACCCTTAGTAGCGTTCATTCCTGGAAACACCATATATTTT.

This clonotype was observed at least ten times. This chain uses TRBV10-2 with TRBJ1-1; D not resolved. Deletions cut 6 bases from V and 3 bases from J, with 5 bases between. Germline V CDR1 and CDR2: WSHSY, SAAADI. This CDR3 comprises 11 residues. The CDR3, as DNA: TGCGCCAGCAGAGACTACACTGAAGCTTTCTTT. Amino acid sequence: CASRDYTEAFF.

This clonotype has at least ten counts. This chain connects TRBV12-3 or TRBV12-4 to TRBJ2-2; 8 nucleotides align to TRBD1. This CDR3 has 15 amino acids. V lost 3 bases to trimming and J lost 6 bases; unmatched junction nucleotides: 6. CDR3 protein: CASSFGQGRPGELFF. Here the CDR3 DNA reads TGTGCCAGCAGTTTCGGACAGGGAAGGCCCGGGGAGCTGTTTTTT.

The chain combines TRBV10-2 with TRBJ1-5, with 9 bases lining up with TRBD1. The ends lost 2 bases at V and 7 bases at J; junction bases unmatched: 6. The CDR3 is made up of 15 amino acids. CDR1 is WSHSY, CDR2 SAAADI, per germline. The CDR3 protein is CASSERGQGGQPQHF. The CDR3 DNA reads TGCGCCAGCAGTGAGAGGGGACAGGGTGGCCAGCCCCAGCATTTT.

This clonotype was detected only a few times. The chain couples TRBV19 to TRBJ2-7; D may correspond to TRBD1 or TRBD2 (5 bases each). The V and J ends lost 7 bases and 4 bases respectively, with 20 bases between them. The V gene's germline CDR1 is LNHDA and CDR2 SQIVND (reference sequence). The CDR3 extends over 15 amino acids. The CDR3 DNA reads TGTGCCAGTACACCCGGGACGACGAATCGTTACGAGCAGTACTTC. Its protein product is CASTPGTTNRYEQYF.

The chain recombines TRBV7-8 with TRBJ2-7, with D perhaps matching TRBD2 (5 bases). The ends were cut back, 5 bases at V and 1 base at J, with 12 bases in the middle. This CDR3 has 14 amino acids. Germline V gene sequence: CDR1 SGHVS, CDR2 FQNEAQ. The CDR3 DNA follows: TGTGCCAGCAGCCTGAGGGCGCCTTCCTACGAGCAGTACTTC. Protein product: CASSLRAPSYEQYF.

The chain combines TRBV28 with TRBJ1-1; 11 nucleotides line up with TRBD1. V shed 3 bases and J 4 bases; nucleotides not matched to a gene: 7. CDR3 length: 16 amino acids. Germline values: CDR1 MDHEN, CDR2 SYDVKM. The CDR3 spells CASSFSSGTGGTEAFF. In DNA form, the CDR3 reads TGTGCCAGCAGTTTTTCGTCCGGGACAGGGGGCACTGAAGCTTTCTTT.

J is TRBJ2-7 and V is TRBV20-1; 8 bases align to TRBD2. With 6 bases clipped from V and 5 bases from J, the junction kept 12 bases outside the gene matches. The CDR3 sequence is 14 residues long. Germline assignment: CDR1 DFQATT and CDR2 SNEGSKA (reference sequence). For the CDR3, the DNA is TGCAGTGCCAGGGTCTTAGCGGGATACCACGAGCAGTACTTC. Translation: CSARVLAGYHEQYF.

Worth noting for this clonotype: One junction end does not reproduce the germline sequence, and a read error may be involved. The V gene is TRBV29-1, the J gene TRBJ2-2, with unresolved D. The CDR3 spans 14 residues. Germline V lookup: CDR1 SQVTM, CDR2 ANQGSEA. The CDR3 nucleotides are TGCAACGTTAGTGACTTCAAAGGGACCGGGGAGCTGTTTTTT. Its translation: CNVSDFKGTGELFF.

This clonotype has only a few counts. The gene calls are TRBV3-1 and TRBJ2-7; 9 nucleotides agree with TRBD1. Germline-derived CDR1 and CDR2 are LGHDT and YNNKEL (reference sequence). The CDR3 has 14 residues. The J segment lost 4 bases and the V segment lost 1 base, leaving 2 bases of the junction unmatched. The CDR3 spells CASSQGDRGYEQYF. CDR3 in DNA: TGTGCCAGCAGCCAAGGAGACAGGGGGTACGAGCAGTACTTC.

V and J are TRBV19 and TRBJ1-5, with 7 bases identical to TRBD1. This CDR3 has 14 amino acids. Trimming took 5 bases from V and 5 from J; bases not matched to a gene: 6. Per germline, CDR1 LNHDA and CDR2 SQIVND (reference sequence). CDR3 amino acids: CASSVGTVDQPQHF. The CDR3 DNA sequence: TGTGCCAGTAGTGTTGGGACAGTAGATCAGCCCCAGCATTTT.

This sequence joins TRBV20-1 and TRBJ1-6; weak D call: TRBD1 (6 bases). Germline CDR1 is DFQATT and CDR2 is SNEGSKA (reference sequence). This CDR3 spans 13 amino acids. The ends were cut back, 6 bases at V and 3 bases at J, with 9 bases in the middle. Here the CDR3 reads CSATDSYNSPLHF. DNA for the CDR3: TGCAGTGCCACGGACAGCTATAATTCACCCCTCCACTTT.

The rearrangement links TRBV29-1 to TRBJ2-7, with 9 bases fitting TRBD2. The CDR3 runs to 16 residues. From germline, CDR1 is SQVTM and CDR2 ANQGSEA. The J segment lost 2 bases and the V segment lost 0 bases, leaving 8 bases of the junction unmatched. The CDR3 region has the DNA TGCAGCGTTGAAGAGGTAAGGGCTAGCGGGGCCTACGAGCAGTACTTC. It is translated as CSVEEVRASGAYEQYF.

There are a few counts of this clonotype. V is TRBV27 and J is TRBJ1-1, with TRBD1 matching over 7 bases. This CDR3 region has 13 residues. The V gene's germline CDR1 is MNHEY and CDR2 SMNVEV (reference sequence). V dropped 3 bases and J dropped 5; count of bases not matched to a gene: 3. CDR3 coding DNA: TGTGCCAGCAGTTTCGCACAGGGGACTGAAGCTTTCTTT. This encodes CASSFAQGTEAFF.

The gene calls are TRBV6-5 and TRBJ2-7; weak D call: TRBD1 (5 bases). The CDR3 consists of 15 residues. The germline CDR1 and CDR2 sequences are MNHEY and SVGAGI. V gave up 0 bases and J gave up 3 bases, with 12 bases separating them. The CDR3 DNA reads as TGTGCCAGCAGTTACTCGTCCAGGGTAGACTACGAGCAGTACTTC. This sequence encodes CASSYSSRVDYEQYF.

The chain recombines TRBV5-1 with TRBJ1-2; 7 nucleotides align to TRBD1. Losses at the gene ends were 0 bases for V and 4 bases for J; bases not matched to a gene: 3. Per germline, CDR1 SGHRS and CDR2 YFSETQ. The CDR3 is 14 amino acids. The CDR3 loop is CASSLDRGGYGYTF. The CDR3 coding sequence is TGCGCCAGCAGCTTGGACAGGGGAGGCTATGGCTACACCTTC.

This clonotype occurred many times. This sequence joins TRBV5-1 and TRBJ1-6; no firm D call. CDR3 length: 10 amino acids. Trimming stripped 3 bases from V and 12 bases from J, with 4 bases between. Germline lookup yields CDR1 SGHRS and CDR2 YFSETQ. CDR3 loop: CASSSRPLHF. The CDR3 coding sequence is TGCGCCAGCAGCTCCCGACCCCTCCACTTT.

CDR3 loop: CASSESEFANTGELFF. CDR3 in DNA: TGTGCCAGCAGTGAATCAGAGTTCGCGAACACCGGGGAGCTGTTTTTT. The chain employs TRBV25-1 and TRBJ2-2; D call uncertain. Looked up from germline, CDR1 is MGHDK and CDR2 is SYGVNS. With 1 base removed from V and 0 bases from J, the gap between germline ends came to 9 bases. This CDR3 spans 16 amino acids.

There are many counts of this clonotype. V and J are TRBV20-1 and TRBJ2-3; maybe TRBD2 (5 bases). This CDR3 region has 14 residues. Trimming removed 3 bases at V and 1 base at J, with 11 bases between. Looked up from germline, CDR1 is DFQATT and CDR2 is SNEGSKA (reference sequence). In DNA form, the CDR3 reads TGCAGTGCTAGGATAGCGTCGCGCACAGATACGCAGTATTTT. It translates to CSARIASRTDTQYF.